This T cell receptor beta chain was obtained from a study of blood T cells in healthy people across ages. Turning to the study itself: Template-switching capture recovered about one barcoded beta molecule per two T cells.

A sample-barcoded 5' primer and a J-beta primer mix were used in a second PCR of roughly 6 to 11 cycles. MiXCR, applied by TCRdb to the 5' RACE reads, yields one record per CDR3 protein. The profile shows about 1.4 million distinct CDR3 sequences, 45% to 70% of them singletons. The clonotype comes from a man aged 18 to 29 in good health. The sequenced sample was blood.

The CDR3 DNA reads TGTGCCAGCAGCTTAGCCGGGACGGCCGGGGAGCTGTTTTTT. Translating it yields CASSLAGTAGELFF. V is TRBV7-2 and J is TRBJ2-2; D tentatively reads TRBD1 or TRBD2 (5 bases each). Deletions cut 0 bases from V and 6 bases from J, with 8 bases between. The germline CDR1 and CDR2 sequences are SGHTA and FQGNSA. CDR3 length equals 14 residues.